Below are 18 T cell receptor beta chains sequenced from a single sample in a study of shared clonotypes between healthy human individuals. Data came from immunoSEQ multiplex PCR; TCRdb stores just in-frame clones and leaves some out. The sample holds 450,000 to 500,000 clones, 76% seen once. Sequenced sample: PBMCs. The receptors originated from a woman in her 40s in good health. Some clones in this sample may be carry-over from other donors' samples.

This rearrangement joins TRBV7-3 to TRBJ2-2; D not certain. The CDR3 loop spans 17 amino acids. The V gene's germline CDR1 is SGHTA and CDR2 FQGTGA. The V and J ends lost 0 bases and 2 bases respectively, with 13 bases between them. The CDR3 region has the DNA TGTGCCAGCAGCTTAACTTACGGGCTTGGAAACACCGGGGAGCTGTTTTTT. Its protein product is CASSLTYGLGNTGELFF.

About this clone: This may come from a read error, since a much larger clone is one base off. The gene calls are TRBV29-1 and TRBJ2-5; the D is unclear. V lost 4 bases, J lost 9 bases, and 12 bases lay in between. The CDR3 totals 11 residues. Germline V gene sequence: CDR1 SQVTM, CDR2 ANQGSEA. The CDR3 sequence: CSVGGTGAQYF. In DNA, the CDR3 is TGCAGCGTTGGAGGTACTGGGGCCCAGTACTTC.

This clone has only a few counts. The rearrangement links TRBV4-3 to TRBJ2-5; D is tentatively TRBD1 or TRBD2 (5 bases each). The CDR3 runs to 14 residues. CDR1 and CDR2 from the germline V gene are LGHNA and YSLEER. V was cut by 1 base and J by 5 bases, with 11 bases left in between. Here the CDR3 reads CASSQGGEGETQYF. Here the CDR3 DNA reads TGCGCCAGCAGCCAAGGGGGAGAGGGGGAGACCCAGTACTTC.

The table lists this clone with a few counts. This chain joins TRBV7-2 and TRBJ2-1, with 15 bases that match TRBD2. The germline CDR1 and CDR2 sequences are SGHTA and FQGNSA. The CDR3 contains 16 residues. J gave up 15 bases and V 4 bases, and 13 bases lay outside the gene matches. The CDR3 sequence: CASSSRSGLAGGPWFF. In DNA, the CDR3 is TGTGCCAGCAGCTCAAGGTCCGGACTAGCGGGAGGGCCGTGGTTCTTC.

Note on this clone: The same CDR3 also results from other DNA sequences found in this sample. This chain joins TRBV11-2 and TRBJ2-7; no reliable D call. The V gene's germline CDR1 is SGHAT and CDR2 FQNNGV. The CDR3 is 11 residues long. The V end was cut by 3 bases, the J end by 2 bases, with 2 bases between. The DNA of the CDR3 is TGTGCCAGCAGCTTGACCTACGAGCAGTACTTC. This translates into CASSLTYEQYF.

Regarding this clone: The germline gene is not matched at one end of the junction; a read error may be the cause. V is TRBV28 and J is TRBJ2-5; maybe TRBD1 (6 bases). Per the germline V gene, CDR1 is MDHEN and CDR2 is SYDVKM. CDR3 size: 17 residues. This CDR3 reads CASSFHESWVGQEAQYF. Written as DNA, the CDR3 is TGTGCCAGCAGTTTTCATGAGTCGTGGGTGGGACAAGAGGCCCAGTACTTC.

This clone was seen just once. In DNA, the CDR3 is TGTGCCAGTAGTCTGGGACTAGCGCATAACAATGAGCAGTTCTTC. It codes for CASSLGLAHNNEQFF. This sequence joins TRBV19 and TRBJ2-1; 10 bases agree with TRBD2. Trimming removed 5 bases from V and 5 bases from J; junction bases left unmatched: 6. CDR3 size: 15 residues. Germline V gene sequence: CDR1 LNHDA, CDR2 SQIVND (reference sequence).

V gene TRBV6-5 combines with J gene TRBJ1-4, with unresolved D. CDR3 length: 13 residues. CDR1 is MNHEY, CDR2 SVGAGI, per germline. Trimming took off 5 bases at V and 5 bases at J, with 9 bases between the two ends. The CDR3 loop reads CASSRSLNEKLFF. The CDR3 nucleotides are TGTGCCAGCAGTCGGAGTTTAAATGAAAAACTGTTTTTT.

The chain carries TRBV9 and TRBJ2-7; tentatively, D is TRBD1 (6 bases). The ends were cut back, 2 bases at V and 2 bases at J, with 14 bases in the middle. CDR3 size: 15 residues. CDR1 and CDR2 from the germline V gene are SGDLS and YYNGEE. The CDR3 sequence is CASSVGTLLTYEQYF. The CDR3 coding sequence is TGTGCCAGCAGCGTCGGGACACTCTTAACCTACGAGCAGTACTTC.

The V call is TRBV28, the J call TRBJ2-6, with 7 nucleotides matching TRBD1. V shed 2 bases and J 3 bases; nucleotides not matched to a gene: 10. The CDR3 has 18 residues. In germline, CDR1 is MDHEN, CDR2 SYDVKM. This chain's CDR3 is CASSLRRDSSFGANVLTF. DNA of the CDR3: TGTGCCAGCAGTTTACGTCGGGACAGTAGTTTTGGGGCCAACGTCCTGACTTTC.

CDR3 region: CASSLGTTVAGTEAFF. The CDR3 bases are TGTGCCAGCAGCCTTGGGACGACGGTTGCTGGCACTGAAGCTTTCTTT. The V call is TRBV11-2, the J call TRBJ1-1, with a possible D match to TRBD1 (5 bases). The CDR3 length is 16 residues. The V end lost 5 bases, the J end lost 4 bases, and 20 bases lay between the germline ends. The germline V gene has CDR1 SGHAT and CDR2 FQNNGV. Full variable domain (outside the CDR3, taken from reference TRBV11-2 and TRBJ1-1): EAGVAQSPRYKIIEKRQSVAFWCNPISGHATLYWYQQILGQGPKLLIQFQNNGVVDDSQLPKDRFSAERLKGVDSTLKIQPAKLEDSAVYLCASSLGTTVAGTEAFFGQGTRLTVV.

This chain links TRBV7-2 with TRBJ2-7; D perhaps matches TRBD1 (6 bases). Trimming removed 2 bases from V and 4 bases from J, with 12 bases in between. The CDR3 runs 14 residues. The germline gives CDR1 SGHTA, CDR2 FQGNSA. The CDR3 loop is CASSLSGGTYEQYF. The DNA for the CDR3 is TGTGCCAGCAGCTTATCTGGGGGCACGTACGAGCAGTACTTC.

V usage is TRBV5-6 and J usage is TRBJ2-1; the D is unclear. The CDR3 is 15 amino acids. The germline V and J ends were trimmed by 0 bases and 3 bases, with 10 bases remaining between them. Germline CDR1 SGHDT, CDR2 YYEEEE. The CDR3 spells CASSLGGRNYNEQFF. The CDR3 DNA is TGTGCCAGCAGCTTGGGTGGCAGGAACTACAATGAGCAGTTCTTC.

This clone was seen a handful of times. This chain connects TRBV18 to TRBJ2-1; 11 bases line up with TRBD2. Germline V gene sequence: CDR1 KGHSH, CDR2 LQKENI. The CDR3 consists of 17 residues. The V gene end was trimmed by 0 bases and the J gene end by 6 bases; junction bases not matched to a gene: 7. CDR3 DNA: TGTGCCAGCTCACCACCAGGTAGTCTAGCGGGAGGCAATGAGCAGTTCTTC. It is translated as CASSPPGSLAGGNEQFF. Variable domain in full (rest from reference TRBV18 and TRBJ2-1): NAGVMQNPRHLVRRRGQEARLRCSPMKGHSHVYWYRQLPEEGLKFMVYLQKENIIDESGMPKERFSAEFPKEGPSILRIQQVVRGDSAAYFCASSPPGSLAGGNEQFFGPGTRLTVL.

This clone was counted between two and nine times. This chain joins TRBV10-1 and TRBJ2-3; TRBD1 is a possible D gene (5 bases). This CDR3 spans 15 amino acids. Germline V gives CDR1 WNHNN, CDR2 SYGVQD (reference sequence). The germline V and J ends were trimmed by 8 bases and 2 bases, with 17 bases remaining between them. CDR3 in amino acids: CASSRTSQDTDTQYF. The CDR3 bases are TGCGCCAGCTCCCGGACATCTCAGGACACAGATACGCAGTATTTT.

The chain joins TRBV30 to TRBJ2-3, with D unclear. CDR3 length: 12 amino acids. V lost 2 bases and J 10 bases, leaving 13 bases between the germline ends. Germline V gene lookup returns CDR1 GTSNPN and CDR2 SVGIG (reference sequence). CDR3 sequence (DNA): TGTGCCTGGAGTACGGCCACTGATTCGCAGTATTTT. Amino acids: CAWSTATDSQYF.

This clone was recorded only once. The chain combines TRBV27 with TRBJ2-1; 15 nucleotides line up with TRBD2. This CDR3 region has 19 residues. After removal of 5 bases from V and 0 bases from J, the junction contained 8 bases not matched to a gene. Germline-derived CDR1 and CDR2 are MNHEY and SMNVEV (reference sequence). The CDR3 DNA sequence: TGTGCCAGCAGTAAGGGACTAGCGGGAGGACGTAGCTCCTACAATGAGCAGTTCTTC. It yields the protein CASSKGLAGGRSSYNEQFF.

The chain joins TRBV2 to TRBJ2-7, with a tentative D call TRBD2 (5 bases). Germline lookup yields CDR1 SNHLY and CDR2 FYNNEI. Trimming removed 8 bases from V and 2 bases from J, with 19 bases in between. The CDR3 is 15 amino acids. This CDR3 reads CASFGLLLSTYEQYF. The DNA of the CDR3 is TGTGCCAGCTTTGGACTCCTACTATCCACCTACGAGCAGTACTTC.